This TCR beta chain was captured by sequencing in a study of blood T cell repertoires in COVID-19. Original processing methods: Using reference gene primer amplification, nucleated cell counts were estimated. The assay was immunoSEQ multiplex PCR, and TCRdb's table has in-frame clones only and misses some. V and J calls and clone size are as listed in that table; D and trimming were resolved from the DNA. The sample records roughly 150,000 clones, roughly 85% being singletons. Enrollment of patients from Seattle took place during active infection, with longitudinal follow-up. Sequencing used peripheral blood. This sequence was found in a woman aged 55-70 years with COVID-19, enrolled during active disease.

CDR3 amino acids: CASSSKGDYSNQPQHF. CDR3 in DNA: TGTGCCAGCAGCTCAAAGGGAGATTATAGCAATCAGCCCCAGCATTTT. The chain links TRBV7-8 to TRBJ1-5; D gene uncertain. Germline assignment: CDR1 SGHVS and CDR2 FQNEAQ. The CDR3 sequence is 16 residues long. V shed 4 bases and J shed 0 bases, with 13 bases lying between them. Drawing the rest from reference TRBV7-8 and TRBJ1-5, the complete variable domain is GAGVSQSPRYKVAKRGQDVALRCDPISGHVSLFWYQQALGQGPEFLTYFQNEAQLDKSGLPSDRFFAERPEGSVSTLKIQRTQQEDSAVYLCASSSKGDYSNQPQHFGDGTRLSIL.